This T cell receptor beta chain derives from a study of chemoradiotherapy in HPV16-positive cancers. Study overall: Functional T-cell assays on a couple of HPV16-positive patients' cells defined candidate HPV-specific clones and common TCR motifs. Study outcomes and limitations: The functional HPV-specific definition rests on just two HPV16-positive patients. In HPV16-positive patients, HPV-responsive T-cell expansion tracked better recurrence-free survival.

The germline V gene has CDR1 MNHNS and CDR2 SASEGT. The CDR3 totals 13 residues. Trimming removed 4 bases from V and 3 bases from J; junction bases left unmatched: 3. Produced via immunoSEQ multiplex PCR; TCRdb's table is partial and in-frame only. The table records approximately 34,000 clones, about 89% of them present only once. As for this clone: Its antigen is as yet unknown.

J is TRBJ2-7 and V is TRBV6-1; TRBD2 aligns across 7 bases. The sample was blood, taken from a patient who underwent chemoradiotherapy. The sequence was collected from a human donor with HPV-associated anogenital cancer. The CDR3 DNA is TGTGCCAGCAGTGCTGCGGGGGACTACGAGCAGTACTTC. It specifies CASSAAGDYEQYF.